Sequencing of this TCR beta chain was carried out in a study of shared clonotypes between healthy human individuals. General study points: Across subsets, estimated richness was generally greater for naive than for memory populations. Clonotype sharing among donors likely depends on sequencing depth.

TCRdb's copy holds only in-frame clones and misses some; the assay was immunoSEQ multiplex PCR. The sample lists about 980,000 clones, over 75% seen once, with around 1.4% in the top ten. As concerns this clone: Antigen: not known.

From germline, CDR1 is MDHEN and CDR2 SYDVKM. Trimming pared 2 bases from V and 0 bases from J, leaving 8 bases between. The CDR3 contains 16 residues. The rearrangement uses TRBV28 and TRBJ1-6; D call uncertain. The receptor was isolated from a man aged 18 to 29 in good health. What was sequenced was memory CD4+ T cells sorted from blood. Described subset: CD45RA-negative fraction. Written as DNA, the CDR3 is TGTGCCAGCAGTTTAGCCGGGAGCTCCTATAATTCACCCCTCCACTTT. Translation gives CASSLAGSSYNSPLHF.